The rows below give T cell receptor beta chains drawn from one sample of a study of cytomegalovirus exposure and HLA in healthy donors. Sequencing was performed with immunoSEQ multiplex PCR; in TCRdb, only in-frame clones are kept and a portion is missing. This table holds some 120,000 clones, 75% to 85% found once. Sequencing input: PBMCs. The receptor set was obtained from a man aged 30-40 years in good health and CMV-seropositive. The CDR3 runs from the conserved cysteine through the conserved F or W. D genes are given only for firm matches. Only part of the rows carry a size: once, few, many, or a class if the clone is expanded.

v_call,j_call,cdr3_length,d_call,clone_size,cdr3_aa,cdr3_nt
TRBV19,TRBJ2-3,13,NA,NA,CASSMGGPDTQYF,TGTGCCAGTAGTATGGGAGGCCCAGATACGCAGTATTTT
TRBV18,TRBJ2-4,19,TRBD2,NA,CASSPRTSGGPRAKNIQYF,TGTGCCAGCTCACCCCGGACTAGCGGGGGGCCCCGAGCCAAAAACATTCAGTACTTC
TRBV19,TRBJ2-7,15,TRBD1,NA,CASSTGLGQGYEQYF,TGTGCCAGTAGTACGGGTCTGGGACAGGGCTACGAGCAGTACTTC
TRBV4-1,TRBJ2-7,14,NA,NA,CASSPTGSSYEQYF,TGCGCCAGCAGCCCCACAGGAAGCTCCTACGAGCAGTACTTC
TRBV6-1,TRBJ2-7,14,TRBD1,NA,CASSDRTGNYEQYF,TGTGCCAGCAGTGACCGGACAGGGAACTACGAGCAGTACTTC
TRBV11-1,TRBJ1-1,13,NA,NA,CASSLTTLGEAFF,TGTGCCAGCAGCTTAACCACCCTTGGCGAAGCTTTCTTT
TRBV19,TRBJ2-1,15,NA,NA,CASSIYESSYNEQFF,TGTGCCAGTAGTATTTACGAGAGCTCCTACAATGAGCAGTTCTTC
TRBV10-1,TRBJ2-1,16,TRBD2,NA,CASSTSGAGSYNEQFF,TGCGCCAGCAGCACTAGCGGGGCCGGATCCTACAATGAGCAGTTCTTC
TRBV10-3,TRBJ2-5,12,NA,NA,CATEGLAGTQYF,TGTGCCACCGAGGGCCTAGCAGGGACCCAGTACTTC
TRBV11-2,TRBJ2-2,14,TRBD1,once,CASRGQGFAGELFF,TGTGCCAGCAGAGGACAGGGATTCGCCGGGGAGCTGTTTTTT
TRBV9,TRBJ1-5,16,NA,NA,CASSVGGGEFNQPQHF,TGTGCCAGCAGCGTGGGGGGGGGAGAATTCAATCAGCCCCAGCATTTT
TRBV5-1,TRBJ2-5,16,TRBD1,NA,CASSSGTGLHQETQYF,TGCGCCAGCAGCTCCGGGACAGGATTACACCAAGAGACCCAGTACTTC
TRBV29-1,TRBJ2-5,13,NA,NA,CSVVDMWAETQYF,TGCAGCGTCGTTGACATGTGGGCAGAGACCCAGTACTTC
TRBV19,TRBJ1-5,14,NA,NA,CASSYQGWNQPQHF,TGTGCCAGTAGTTACCAGGGGTGGAATCAGCCCCAGCATTTT
TRBV7-2,TRBJ1-1,15,NA,once,CASSLWRVRDTEAFF,TGTGCCAGCAGCTTATGGAGGGTGAGGGACACTGAAGCTTTCTTT
TRBV29-1,TRBJ2-6,12,NA,NA,CSVDGGANGLTF,TGCAGCGTTGATGGGGGGGCCAACGGCCTGACTTTC
TRBV6-4,TRBJ1-1,15,NA,NA,CASSEGKGGNTEAFF,TGTGCCAGCAGTGAAGGGAAGGGAGGGAACACTGAAGCTTTCTTT
TRBV15,TRBJ1-5,16,NA,NA,CATSRELARGNQPQHF,TGTGCCACCAGCAGGGAACTGGCCCGGGGCAATCAGCCCCAGCATTTT
TRBV28,TRBJ1-5,13,TRBD1,NA,CASGDSFNQPQHF,TGTGCCAGCGGGGACAGCTTCAATCAGCCCCAGCATTTT
TRBV6-1,TRBJ1-4,15,TRBD1,few,CASSEFTGGEEKLFF,TGTGCCAGCAGTGAATTTACAGGGGGCGAGGAAAAACTGTTTTTT
TRBV7-3,TRBJ1-1,14,NA,NA,CASSFGGGNTEAFF,TGTGCCAGCAGCTTTGGGGGGGGAAACACTGAAGCTTTCTTT
TRBV7-2,TRBJ2-1,13,TRBD2,NA,CASRTGRGDEQFF,TGTGCCAGCAGGACCGGGAGGGGGGATGAGCAGTTCTTC